This T cell receptor beta chain was identified in a study of control samples from healthy donors and cancer patients. Germline CDR1 reads SGHAT; CDR2 reads FQNNGV. The CDR3 runs 15 residues. V was clipped by 6 bases and J by 0 bases; unmatched bases: 1. This table comes from immunoSEQ multiplex PCR, and its TCRdb copy is limited to in-frame clones, with some not included. Counted here are fewer than 300,000 clones, around 80% occurring once; the ten biggest clones make up less than 15%. The sequencing input was PBMCs. This chain joins TRBV11-2 and TRBJ2-2; TRBD2 matches 10 bases. This clonotype was sampled from a woman between 55 and 75 years old with lung cancer. CDR3 sequence: CASSLAGANTGELFF. In nucleotides, the CDR3 is TGTGCCAGCAGTCTAGCGGGGGCGAACACCGGGGAGCTGTTTTTT.